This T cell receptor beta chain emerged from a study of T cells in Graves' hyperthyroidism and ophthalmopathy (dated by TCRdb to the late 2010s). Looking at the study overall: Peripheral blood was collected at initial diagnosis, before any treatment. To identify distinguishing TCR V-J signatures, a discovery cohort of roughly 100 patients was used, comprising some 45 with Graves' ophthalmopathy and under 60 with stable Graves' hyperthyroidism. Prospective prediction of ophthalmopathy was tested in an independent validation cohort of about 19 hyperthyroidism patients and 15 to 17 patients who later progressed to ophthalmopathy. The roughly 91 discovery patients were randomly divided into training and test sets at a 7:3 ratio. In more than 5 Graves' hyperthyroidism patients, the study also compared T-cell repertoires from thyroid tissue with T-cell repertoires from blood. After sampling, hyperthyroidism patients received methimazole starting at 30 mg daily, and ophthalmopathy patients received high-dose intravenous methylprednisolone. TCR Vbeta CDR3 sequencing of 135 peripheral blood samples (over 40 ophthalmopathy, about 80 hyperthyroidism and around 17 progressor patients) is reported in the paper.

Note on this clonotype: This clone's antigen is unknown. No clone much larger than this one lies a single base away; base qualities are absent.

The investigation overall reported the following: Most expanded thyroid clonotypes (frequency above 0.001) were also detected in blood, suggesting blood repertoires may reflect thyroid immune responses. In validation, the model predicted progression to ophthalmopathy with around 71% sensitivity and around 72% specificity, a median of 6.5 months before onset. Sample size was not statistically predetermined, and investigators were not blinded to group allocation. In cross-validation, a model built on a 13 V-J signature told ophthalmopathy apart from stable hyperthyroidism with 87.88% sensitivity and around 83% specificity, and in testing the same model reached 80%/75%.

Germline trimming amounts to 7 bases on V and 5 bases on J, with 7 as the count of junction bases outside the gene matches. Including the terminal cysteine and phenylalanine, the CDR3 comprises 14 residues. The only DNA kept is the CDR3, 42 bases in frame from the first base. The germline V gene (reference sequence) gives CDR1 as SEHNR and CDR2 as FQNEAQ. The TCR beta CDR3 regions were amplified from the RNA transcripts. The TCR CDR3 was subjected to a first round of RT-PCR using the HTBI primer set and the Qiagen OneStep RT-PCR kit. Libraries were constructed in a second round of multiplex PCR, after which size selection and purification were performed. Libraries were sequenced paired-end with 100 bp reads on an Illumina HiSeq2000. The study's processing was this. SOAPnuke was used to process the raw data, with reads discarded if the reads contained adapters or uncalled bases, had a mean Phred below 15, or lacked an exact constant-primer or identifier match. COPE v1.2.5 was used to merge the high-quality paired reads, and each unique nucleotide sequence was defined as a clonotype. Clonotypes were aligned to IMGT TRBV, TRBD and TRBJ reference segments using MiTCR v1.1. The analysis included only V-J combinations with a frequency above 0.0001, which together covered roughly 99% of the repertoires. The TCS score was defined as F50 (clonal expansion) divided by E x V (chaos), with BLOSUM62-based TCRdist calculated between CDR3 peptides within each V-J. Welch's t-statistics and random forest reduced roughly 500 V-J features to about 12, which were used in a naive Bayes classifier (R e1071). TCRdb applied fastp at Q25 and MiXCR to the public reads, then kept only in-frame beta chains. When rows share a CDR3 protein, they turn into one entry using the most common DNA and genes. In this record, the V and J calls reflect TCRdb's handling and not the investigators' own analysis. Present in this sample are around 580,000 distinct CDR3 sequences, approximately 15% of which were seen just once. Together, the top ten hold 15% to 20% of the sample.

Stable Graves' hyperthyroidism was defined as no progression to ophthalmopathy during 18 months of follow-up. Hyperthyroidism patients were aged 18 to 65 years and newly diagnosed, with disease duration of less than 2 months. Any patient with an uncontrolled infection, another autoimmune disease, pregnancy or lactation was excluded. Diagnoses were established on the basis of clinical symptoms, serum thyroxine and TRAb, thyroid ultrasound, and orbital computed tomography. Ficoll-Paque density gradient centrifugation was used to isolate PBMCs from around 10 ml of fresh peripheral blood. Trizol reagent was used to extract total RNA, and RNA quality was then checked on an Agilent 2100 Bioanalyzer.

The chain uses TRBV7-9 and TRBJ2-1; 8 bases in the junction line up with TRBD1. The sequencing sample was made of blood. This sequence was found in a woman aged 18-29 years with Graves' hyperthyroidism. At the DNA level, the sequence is TGTGCCAGCAAATCGGACAGGGCCGACAATGAGCAGTTCTTC. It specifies CASKSDRADNEQFF. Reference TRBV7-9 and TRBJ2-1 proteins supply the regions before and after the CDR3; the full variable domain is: DTGVSQNPRHKITKRGQNVTFRCDPISEHNRLYWYRQTLGQGPEFLTYFQNEAQLEKSRLLSDRFSAERPKGSFSTLEIQRTEQGDSAMYLCASKSDRADNEQFFGPGTRLTVL.